The entry below gives a single TCR beta chain sequence along with its context. What it recognizes is unknown. The time point is: neoterminal ileum biopsy at postoperative endoscopy, about 6 months after surgery. Eligibility required adulthood, ileal or ileocolonic Crohn's disease and indicated ileocolonic resection. The data were obtained in a study of T cell repertoires in ileal Crohn's disease. The study, taken as a whole, reports: Every patient over 26.8% clonality showed endoscopic recurrence. Compared with CD4 T cells, sorted CD8 cells carried more expanded clones.

TCRB immunosequencing input was roughly 500 nanograms of biopsy DNA per sample. The method was immunoSEQ multiplex PCR; TCRdb's version includes in-frame clones alone and lacks a portion of them. The table shows roughly 62,000 clones, with roughly 89% occurring only once. Germline V lookup: CDR1 SQVTM, CDR2 ANQGSEA. V lost 7 bases and J 5 bases, leaving 6 bases between the germline ends. This CDR3 has 10 residues. The sample taken for sequencing was ileal tissue. The source is an adult with Crohn's disease. The chain joins TRBV29-1 to TRBJ2-1, with a weak D call TRBD2 (5 bases). Here the CDR3 reads CSGGNNEQFF. The CDR3 DNA is TGCAGCGGAGGGAACAATGAGCAGTTCTTC.